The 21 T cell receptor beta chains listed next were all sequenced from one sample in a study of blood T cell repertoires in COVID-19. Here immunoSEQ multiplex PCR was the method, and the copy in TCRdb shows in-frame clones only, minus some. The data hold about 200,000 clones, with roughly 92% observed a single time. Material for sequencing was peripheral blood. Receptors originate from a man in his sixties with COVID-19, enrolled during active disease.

Written as DNA, the CDR3 is TGTGCCAGCAGCTTAGGCGGAGTGTGGCGGGATACGCAGTATTTT. Protein sequence: CASSLGGVWRDTQYF. This chain connects TRBV7-2 to TRBJ2-3; no clear D. The germline V gene encodes CDR1 SGHTA and CDR2 FQGNSA. With 1 base removed from V and 6 bases from J, the gap between germline ends came to 14 bases. The CDR3 length is 15 residues.

The CDR3 DNA sequence: TGTGCCACCAGCAGAGCAGGGGCCTGGAAGAATGAGCAGTTCTTC. It specifies CATSRAGAWKNEQFF. V usage is TRBV15 and J usage is TRBJ2-1, with a possible D match to TRBD1 (6 bases). The ends were cut back, 1 base at V and 7 bases at J, with 14 bases in the middle. This CDR3 contains 15 residues. Germline V gene sequence: CDR1 LNHNV, CDR2 YYDKDF (reference sequence).

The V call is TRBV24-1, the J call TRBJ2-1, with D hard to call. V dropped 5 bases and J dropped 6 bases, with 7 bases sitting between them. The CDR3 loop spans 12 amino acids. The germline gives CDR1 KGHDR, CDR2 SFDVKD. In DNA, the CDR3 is TGTGCCACCAGTGCTCTCAGCAATGAGCAGTTCTTC. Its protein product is CATSALSNEQFF.

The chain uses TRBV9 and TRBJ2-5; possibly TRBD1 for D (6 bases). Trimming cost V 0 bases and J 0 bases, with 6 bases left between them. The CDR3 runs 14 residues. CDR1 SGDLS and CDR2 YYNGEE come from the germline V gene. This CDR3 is CASSVAGDQETQYF. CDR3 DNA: TGTGCCAGCAGCGTAGCAGGGGACCAAGAGACCCAGTACTTC. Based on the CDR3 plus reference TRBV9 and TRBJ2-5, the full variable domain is DSGVTQTPKHLITATGQRVTLRCSPRSGDLSVYWYQQSLDQGLQFLIQYYNGEERAKGNILERFSAQQFPDLHSELNLSSLELGDSALYFCASSVAGDQETQYFGPGTRLLVL.

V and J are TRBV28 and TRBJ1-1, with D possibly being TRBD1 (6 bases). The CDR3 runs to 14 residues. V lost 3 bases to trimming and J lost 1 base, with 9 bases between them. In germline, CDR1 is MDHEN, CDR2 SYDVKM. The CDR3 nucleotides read TGTGCCAGCAGTTTGGGACACCAGAACACTGAAGCTTTCTTT. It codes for CASSLGHQNTEAFF.

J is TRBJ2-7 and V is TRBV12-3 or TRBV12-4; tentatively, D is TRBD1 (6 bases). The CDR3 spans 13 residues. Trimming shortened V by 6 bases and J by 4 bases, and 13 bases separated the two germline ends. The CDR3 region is CASSMGHAYEQYF. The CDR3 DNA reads TGTGCCAGCAGCATGGGACATGCTTACGAGCAGTACTTC.

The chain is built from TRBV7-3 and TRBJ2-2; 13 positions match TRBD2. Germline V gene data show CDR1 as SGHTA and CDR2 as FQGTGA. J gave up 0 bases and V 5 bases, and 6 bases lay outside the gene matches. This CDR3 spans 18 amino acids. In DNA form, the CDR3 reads TGTGCCAGCAGCCCAAGTGGGACTAGCGGGACGAACACCGGGGAGCTGTTTTTT. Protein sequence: CASSPSGTSGTNTGELFF.

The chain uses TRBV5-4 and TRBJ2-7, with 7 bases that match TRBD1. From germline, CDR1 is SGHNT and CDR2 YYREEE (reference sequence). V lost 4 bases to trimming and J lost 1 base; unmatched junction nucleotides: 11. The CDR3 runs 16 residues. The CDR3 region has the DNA TGTGCCAGCAGCCCCAAGGGGGACAGTGGGTCCTACGAGCAGTACTTC. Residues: CASSPKGDSGSYEQYF.

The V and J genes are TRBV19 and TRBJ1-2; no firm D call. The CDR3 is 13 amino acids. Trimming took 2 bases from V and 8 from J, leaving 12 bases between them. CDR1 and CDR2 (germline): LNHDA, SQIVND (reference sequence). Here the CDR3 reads CASSIMSGGGYTF. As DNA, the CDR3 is TGTGCCAGTAGTATAATGTCAGGCGGGGGCTACACCTTC.

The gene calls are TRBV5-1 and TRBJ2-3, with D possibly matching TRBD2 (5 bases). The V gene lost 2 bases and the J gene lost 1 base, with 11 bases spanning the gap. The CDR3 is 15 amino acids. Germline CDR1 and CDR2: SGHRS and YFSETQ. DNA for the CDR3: TGCGCCAGCAGCTTAAGTACCGGGGGCACAGATACGCAGTATTTT. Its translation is CASSLSTGGTDTQYF.

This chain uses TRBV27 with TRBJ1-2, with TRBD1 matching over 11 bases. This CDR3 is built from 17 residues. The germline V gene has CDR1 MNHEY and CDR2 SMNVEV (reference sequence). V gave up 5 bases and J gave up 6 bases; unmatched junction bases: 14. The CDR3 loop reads CASSPTGTGGPVNGYTF. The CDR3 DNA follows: TGTGCCAGCAGTCCTACCGGGACAGGGGGGCCCGTGAATGGCTACACCTTC.

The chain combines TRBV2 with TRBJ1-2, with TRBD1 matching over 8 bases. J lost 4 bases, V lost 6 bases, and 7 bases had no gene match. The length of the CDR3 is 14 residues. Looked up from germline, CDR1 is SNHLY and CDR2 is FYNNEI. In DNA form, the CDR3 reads TGTGCCAGCAGCCGGACAGGGTATACCTATGGCTACACCTTC. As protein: CASSRTGYTYGYTF.

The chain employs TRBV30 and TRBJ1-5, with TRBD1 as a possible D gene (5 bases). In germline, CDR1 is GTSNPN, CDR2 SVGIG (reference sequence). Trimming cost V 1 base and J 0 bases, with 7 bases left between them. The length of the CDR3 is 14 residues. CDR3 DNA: TGTGCCTGGAGTGGGGGGGGTAGCAATCAGCCCCAGCATTTT. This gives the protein CAWSGGGSNQPQHF.

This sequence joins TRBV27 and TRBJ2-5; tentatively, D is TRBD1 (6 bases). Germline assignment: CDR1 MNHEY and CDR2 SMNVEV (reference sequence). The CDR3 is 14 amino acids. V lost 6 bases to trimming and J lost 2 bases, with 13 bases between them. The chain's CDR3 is CASRGNRVQETQYF. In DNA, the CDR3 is TGTGCCAGCAGGGGAAACAGGGTACAAGAGACCCAGTACTTC.

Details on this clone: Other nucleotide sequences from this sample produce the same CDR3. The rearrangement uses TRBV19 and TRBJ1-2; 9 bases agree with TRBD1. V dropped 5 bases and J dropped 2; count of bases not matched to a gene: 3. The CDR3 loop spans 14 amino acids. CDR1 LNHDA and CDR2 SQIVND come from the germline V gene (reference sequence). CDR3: CASSRDRANYGYTF. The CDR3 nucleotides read TGTGCCAGTAGTCGGGACAGGGCAAACTATGGCTACACCTTC.

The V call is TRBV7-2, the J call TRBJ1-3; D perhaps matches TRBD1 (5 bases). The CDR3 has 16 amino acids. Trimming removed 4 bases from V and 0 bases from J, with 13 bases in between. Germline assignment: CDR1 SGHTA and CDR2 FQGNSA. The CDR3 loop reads CASSSSVTVSGNTIYF. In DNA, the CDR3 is TGTGCCAGCAGCTCAAGCGTGACAGTCTCTGGAAACACCATATATTTT.

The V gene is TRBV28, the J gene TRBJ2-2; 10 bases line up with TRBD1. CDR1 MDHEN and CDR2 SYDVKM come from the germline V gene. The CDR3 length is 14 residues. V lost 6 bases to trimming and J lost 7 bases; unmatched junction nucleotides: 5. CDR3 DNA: TGTGCCAGCAGGAGGGACAGGGGTGGCGGGGAGCTGTTTTTT. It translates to CASRRDRGGGELFF.

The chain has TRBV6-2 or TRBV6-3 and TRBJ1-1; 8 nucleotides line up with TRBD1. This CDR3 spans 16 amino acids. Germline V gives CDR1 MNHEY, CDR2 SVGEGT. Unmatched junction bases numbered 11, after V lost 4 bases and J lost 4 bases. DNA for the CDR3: TGTGCCAGCAGTTTGCCCGCAGGGGGCCTTAGCACTGAAGCTTTCTTT. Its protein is CASSLPAGGLSTEAFF.

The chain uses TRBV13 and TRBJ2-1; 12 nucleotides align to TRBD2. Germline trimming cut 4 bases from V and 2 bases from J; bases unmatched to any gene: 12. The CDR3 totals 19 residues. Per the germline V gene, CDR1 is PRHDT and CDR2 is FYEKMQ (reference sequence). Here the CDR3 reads CASSSTSSLAGGPYNEQFF. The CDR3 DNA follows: TGTGCCAGCAGCTCCACCTCCAGCCTAGCGGGAGGGCCCTACAATGAGCAGTTCTTC.

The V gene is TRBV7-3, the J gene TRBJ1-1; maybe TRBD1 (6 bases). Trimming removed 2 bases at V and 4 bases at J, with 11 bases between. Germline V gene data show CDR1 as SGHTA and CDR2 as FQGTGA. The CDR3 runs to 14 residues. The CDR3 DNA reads TGTGCCAGCAGCTTAGGCAGGGGTTCCACTGAAGCTTTCTTT. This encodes CASSLGRGSTEAFF.

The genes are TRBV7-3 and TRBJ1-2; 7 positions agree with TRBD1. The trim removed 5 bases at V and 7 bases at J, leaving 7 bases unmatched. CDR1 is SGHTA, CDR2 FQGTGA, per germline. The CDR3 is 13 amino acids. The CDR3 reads CASSQADRAGYTF. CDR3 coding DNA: TGTGCCAGCAGCCAGGCTGACAGGGCTGGCTACACCTTC.